What follows is one TCR beta chain and its context. The protocol was immunoSEQ multiplex PCR, while the TCRdb copy is restricted to in-frame clones and leaves out a portion. The sample has about 2,500,000 clones, roughly 92% seen once; the top ten hold 0.14%. This entry belongs to a study of shared clonotypes between healthy human individuals. The specimen sequenced was naive CD4+ T cells sorted from blood. Noted subset: CD45RA+ positively selected. This TCR was sampled from a man between 18 and 35 years old in good health.

The CDR3 sequence: CASSTLAGGMGEQYF. Written as DNA, the CDR3 is TGTGCCAGCAGTACTTTAGCGGGAGGGATGGGGGAACAGTACTTC. The V gene is TRBV6-5, the J gene TRBJ2-7; 11 bases align to TRBD2. The germline CDR1 and CDR2 sequences are MNHEY and SVGAGI. V lost 5 bases to trimming and J lost 10 bases; unmatched junction nucleotides: 13. This CDR3 region has 15 residues.